Listed below are T cell receptor beta chains from one sample, sequenced in a study of T cell repertoires in cytomegalovirus infection. The antigens for these receptors are not known. TCRdb reprocessed the reads with MiXCR, giving one entry per CDR3 protein. The profile shows hundreds of thousands of distinct CDR3 sequences, 31% of them singletons. The sequences come from cultured CD8+ T cells from PBMCs, collected from culture after CMV antigen stimulation. Source of these receptors: a human donor in good health (CMV status not recorded). Some clones in this sample may be carry-over from other donors' samples. Each CDR3 is given with its conserved first and last residue. The D gene is left open where the match is weak. Clone sizes are given selectively: once, few, many, or a class where the clone is expanded.

len,j_gene,abundance,v_gene,d_gene,CDR3aa,CDR3nt
15,TRBJ1-5,NA,TRBV5-6,NA,CASSSRRESNQPQHF,TGTGCCAGCAGCTCCAGACGAGAAAGCAATCAGCCCCAGCATTTT
14,TRBJ2-2,few,TRBV6-2/TRBV6-3,NA,CASRPEGDTGELFF,TGTGCCAGCAGGCCCGAAGGGGACACCGGGGAGCTGTTTTTT
16,TRBJ1-1,NA,TRBV4-2,NA,CASSINPLGPNTEAFF,TGTGCCAGCAGTATAAACCCCCTGGGGCCGAACACTGAAGCTTTCTTT
13,TRBJ2-1,few,TRBV7-9,NA,CASSSPSGIEQFF,TGTGCCAGCAGCTCCCCCTCGGGGATTGAGCAGTTCTTC
16,TRBJ2-5,NA,TRBV5-1,NA,CASSPEGRGLAGTQYF,TGCGCCAGCAGCCCCGAAGGGCGGGGGCTCGCGGGGACCCAGTACTTC
15,TRBJ2-1,NA,TRBV7-8,NA,CASRPGGGARNEQFF,TGTGCCAGCAGACCAGGGGGGGGGGCCAGAAATGAGCAGTTCTTC
13,TRBJ1-2,NA,TRBV27,TRBD1,CASGNYRGSGYTF,TGTGCCAGCGGGAATTACAGGGGAAGTGGCTACACCTTC
14,TRBJ1-1,NA,TRBV28,NA,CASSLSGDGTEAFF,TGTGCCAGCAGTTTATCAGGGGATGGCACTGAAGCTTTCTTT
18,TRBJ2-3,NA,TRBV7-8,TRBD1,CASSLAETGAHSTDTQYF,TGTGCCAGCAGCTTAGCGGAGACAGGGGCCCATAGCACAGATACGCAGTATTTT
14,TRBJ1-2,NA,TRBV2,NA,CASRSRRPDYGYTF,TGTGCCAGCAGATCACGGCGGCCGGACTATGGCTACACCTTC
14,TRBJ2-7,NA,TRBV6-1,TRBD1,CASIPDRGYYEQYF,TGTGCCAGCATCCCCGACAGGGGCTACTACGAGCAGTACTTC
17,TRBJ2-1,NA,TRBV5-6,TRBD2,CASSSHRTSLDYNEQFF,TGTGCCAGCAGCTCTCATCGGACTAGTTTAGATTACAATGAGCAGTTCTTC
12,TRBJ1-1,NA,TRBV7-6,NA,CASSLASGEAFF,TGTGCCAGCAGCTTAGCGTCAGGGGAGGCTTTCTTT
15,TRBJ2-7,few,TRBV6-5,TRBD1,CASSYSDRGRNEQYF,TGTGCCAGCAGTTACTCGGACAGGGGGCGCAACGAGCAGTACTTC
14,TRBJ2-3,many,TRBV12-3/TRBV12-4,NA,CASTSTGGADTQYF,TGTGCCAGCACCAGTACAGGAGGGGCAGATACGCAGTATTTT
15,TRBJ2-7,NA,TRBV27,TRBD2,CASSITSGGSYEQYF,TGTGCCAGCAGTATTACTAGCGGGGGGTCCTACGAGCAGTACTTC
15,TRBJ2-5,few,TRBV11-3,NA,CASSRAPGAGETQYF,TGTGCCAGCAGCCGGGCCCCAGGGGCCGGGGAGACCCAGTACTTC
15,TRBJ2-1,NA,TRBV12-3/TRBV12-4,NA,CASSTGTFSYNEQFF,TGTGCCAGCAGTACCGGGACTTTCTCCTACAATGAGCAGTTCTTC
16,TRBJ2-1,NA,TRBV5-8,TRBD2,CASSLMASGGSNEQFF,TGTGCCAGCAGCTTGATGGCTAGCGGGGGGTCCAATGAGCAGTTCTTC
15,TRBJ1-5,NA,TRBV19,NA,CASSPRGEGNQPQHF,TGTGCCAGTAGTCCAAGGGGGGAGGGAAATCAGCCCCAGCATTTT
16,TRBJ2-6,NA,TRBV7-9,TRBD1,CASVTGDPSGANVLTF,TGTGCCAGTGTAACAGGGGACCCCTCTGGGGCCAACGTCCTGACTTTC
14,TRBJ1-1,NA,TRBV20-1,NA,CSALTAQEFSEAFF,TGCAGTGCTCTGACAGCCCAAGAATTCTCTGAAGCTTTCTTT
18,TRBJ2-3,NA,TRBV12-3/TRBV12-4,NA,CASSLGIGPPLDADTQYF,TGTGCCAGCAGTTTAGGTATTGGGCCTCCCCTAGATGCAGATACGCAGTATTTT
15,TRBJ2-1,NA,TRBV15,TRBD1,CATSRDMGQGNEQFF,TGTGCCACCAGCAGAGATATGGGACAGGGGAATGAGCAGTTCTTC
16,TRBJ2-4,NA,TRBV7-9,TRBD1,CASSPGGQRIKNIQHF,TGTGCCAGCAGCCCAGGGGGACAGAGAATAAAAAACATTCAGCACTTC
13,TRBJ1-1,NA,TRBV6-1,NA,CASSEQGSTEAFF,TGTGCCAGCAGTGAACAGGGGAGCACTGAAGCTTTCTTT